This T cell receptor (beta chain) was found in a study of blood T cell repertoires in COVID-19. Looking at the study overall: PBMCs, B-cell-depleted T cells, or T cells provided the cDNA or gDNA that made up the material.

Measured with immunoSEQ multiplex PCR; TCRdb has only the in-frame clones, and not every one. The sample lists fewer than 350,000 clones, around 90% occurring once. Germline V gives CDR1 MDHEN, CDR2 SYDVKM. Unmatched junction bases numbered 6, after V lost 5 bases and J lost 4 bases. The CDR3 totals 15 residues. A Seattle source enrolled patients during active infection and followed them longitudinally. The sequence was collected from a woman aged 25 to 39 with COVID-19, enrolled during active disease. The rearrangement links TRBV28 to TRBJ2-5, with 11 bases aligning to TRBD2. The sequenced sample consisted of peripheral blood. Here the CDR3 DNA reads TGTGCCAGCAGTCCACTAGCGGGAGACGCAGAGACCCAGTACTTC. It specifies CASSPLAGDAETQYF.